This T cell receptor (beta chain) derives from a study of cytomegalovirus exposure and HLA in healthy donors. This CDR3 has 12 amino acids. Germline CDR1 is SGHAT and CDR2 is FQNNGV. The V and J ends lost 5 bases and 7 bases respectively, with 9 bases between them. The PCR made use of 60 Vbeta and 13 Jbeta primers. Some clones are missing from TCRdb's copy, which holds only in-frame ones; the method was immunoSEQ multiplex PCR. The table lists some 130,000 clones, 80% of them singletons, with roughly 2.5% in the top ten. Sequenced sample: PBMCs. This rearrangement joins TRBV11-2 to TRBJ2-1, with D possibly TRBD2 on 6 matching bases. The clonotype comes from a man aged 25 to 40 in good health and CMV-seronegative. CDR3 DNA sequence: TGTGCCAGCAGCCGACTAGTAAATGAGCAGTTCTTC. Translating it yields CASSRLVNEQFF.